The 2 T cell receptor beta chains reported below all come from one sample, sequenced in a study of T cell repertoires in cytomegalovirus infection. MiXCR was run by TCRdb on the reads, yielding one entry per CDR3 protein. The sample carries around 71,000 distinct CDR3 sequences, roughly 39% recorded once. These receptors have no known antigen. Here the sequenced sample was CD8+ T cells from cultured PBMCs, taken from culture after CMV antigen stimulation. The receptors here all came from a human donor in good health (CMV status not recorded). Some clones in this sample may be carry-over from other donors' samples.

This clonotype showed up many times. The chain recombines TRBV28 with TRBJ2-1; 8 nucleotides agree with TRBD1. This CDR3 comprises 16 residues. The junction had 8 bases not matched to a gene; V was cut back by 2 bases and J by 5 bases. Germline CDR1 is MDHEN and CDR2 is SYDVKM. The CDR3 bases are TGTGCCAGCAGTTTAATCGACGGACAGGGAAACAATGAGCAGTTCTTC. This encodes CASSLIDGQGNNEQFF.

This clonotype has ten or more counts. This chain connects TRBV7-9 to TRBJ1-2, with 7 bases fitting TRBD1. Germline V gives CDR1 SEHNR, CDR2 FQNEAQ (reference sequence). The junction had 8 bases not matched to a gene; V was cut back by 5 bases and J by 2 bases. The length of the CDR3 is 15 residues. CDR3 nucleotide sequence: TGTGCCAGCAGCGCCGTTGGCAGGGGGAACTATGGCTACACCTTC. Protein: CASSAVGRGNYGYTF.